This passage covers 26 T cell receptor beta chains from one sample sequenced in a study of Graves' ophthalmopathy and Graves' hyperthyroidism. RNA transcripts provided the template for amplifying TCR beta CDR3 regions. Amplification began with first-round RT-PCR using HTBI primers, then second-round multiplex PCR was performed. TCRdb reprocessed the multiplex PCR reads with MiXCR, giving one entry per CDR3 protein. This sample yields fewer than 400,000 distinct CDR3 sequences, of which around 17% are seen a single time; 1.5% to 2% belongs to the top ten. Sequencing was carried out using peripheral blood. The receptors were gathered from a woman younger than 35 with Graves' ophthalmopathy.

The table lists this clonotype with many counts. The rearrangement uses TRBV4-3 and TRBJ1-5; tentatively, D is TRBD1 (6 bases). CDR1 and CDR2 (germline): LGHNA, YSLEER. V lost 4 bases and J lost 5, with 12 bases in between. The CDR3 contains 14 residues. CDR3 nucleotide sequence: TGCGCCAGCAGCCTCATGAGGGGGGATCAGCCCCAGCATTTT. Amino acids: CASSLMRGDQPQHF.

This clonotype occurred many times. The chain carries TRBV28 and TRBJ2-7; the D gene is possibly TRBD2 (6 bases). This CDR3 is 17 amino acids long. Trimming stripped 2 bases from V and 0 bases from J, with 17 bases between. Looked up from germline, CDR1 is MDHEN and CDR2 is SYDVKM. CDR3 amino acids: CASSLVTGGVSSYEQYF. CDR3 DNA: TGTGCCAGCAGTTTAGTGACGGGCGGGGTGAGCTCCTACGAGCAGTACTTC.

This clonotype was detected many times. V usage is TRBV30 and J usage is TRBJ2-7; TRBD1 matches 7 bases. Germline assignment: CDR1 GTSNPN and CDR2 SVGIG (reference sequence). The CDR3 has 13 residues. Trimming took 1 base from V and 2 from J; bases not matched to a gene: 2. The CDR3: CAWSADRAYEQYF. CDR3 DNA sequence: TGTGCCTGGAGTGCAGACAGGGCCTACGAGCAGTACTTC.

Many counts were recorded for this clonotype. The chain uses TRBV11-2 and TRBJ1-1; D is unresolved. Germline values: CDR1 SGHAT, CDR2 FQNNGV. The V end lost 1 base, the J end lost 1 base, and 13 bases lay between the germline ends. The length of the CDR3 is 16 residues. Here the CDR3 DNA reads TGTGCCAGCAGCTTAGTATCCGGACTGAGGAACACTGAAGCTTTCTTT. Protein: CASSLVSGLRNTEAFF.

This clonotype has at least ten counts. The V and J genes are TRBV20-1 and TRBJ1-5; D is unresolved. The V end lost 0 bases, the J end lost 1 base, and 10 bases lay between the germline ends. Germline V gene lookup returns CDR1 DFQATT and CDR2 SNEGSKA (reference sequence). The CDR3 is 15 residues long. CDR3 residues: CSAREWEGSNQPQHF. In DNA, the CDR3 is TGCAGTGCTAGAGAATGGGAGGGAAGCAATCAGCCCCAGCATTTT.

At least ten counts were recorded for this clonotype. The chain recombines TRBV6-2 or TRBV6-3 with TRBJ2-7, with a weak D call TRBD1 (6 bases). Germline assignment: CDR1 MNHEY and CDR2 SVGEGT. The CDR3 is 16 residues long. V dropped 4 bases and J dropped 5 bases, with 21 bases sitting between them. This CDR3 is CASSSTLRPTGNEQYF. CDR3 sequence (DNA): TGTGCCAGCAGTTCAACTCTCCGGCCGACAGGCAACGAGCAGTACTTC.

This clonotype was seen ten or more times. As DNA, the CDR3 is TGTGCCTGGAGACCCGGGGACAGCGAGCAGTACTTC. Translation gives CAWRPGDSEQYF. The J gene is TRBJ2-7, the V gene TRBV30; 7 nucleotides agree with TRBD1. Looked up from germline, CDR1 is GTSNPN and CDR2 is SVGIG (reference sequence). The CDR3 has 12 residues. Trimming took 3 bases from V and 6 from J; bases not matched to a gene: 5.

This clonotype is a singleton in its sample. V gene TRBV2 combines with J gene TRBJ1-2; 7 positions agree with TRBD1. Trimming at V came to 5 bases and at J to 7 bases, leaving 7 bases not matched to a gene. Germline loops: CDR1 SNHLY, CDR2 FYNNEI. The length of the CDR3 is 13 residues. This CDR3 is CASSPEGASGYTF. CDR3 nucleotides: TGTGCCAGCAGTCCAGAGGGGGCCTCTGGCTACACCTTC.

This clonotype was detected ten times or more. This chain joins TRBV6-1 and TRBJ2-2, with 10 bases identical to TRBD1. Germline V gives CDR1 MNHNS, CDR2 SASEGT. The V gene end was trimmed by 1 base and the J gene end by 1 base; junction bases not matched to a gene: 6. The CDR3 sequence is 18 residues long. CDR3 nucleotide sequence: TGTGCCAGCAGTGAAGGGGCCGGGACAGGGGAGAACACCGGGGAGCTGTTTTTT. Protein product: CASSEGAGTGENTGELFF.

Many counts were recorded for this clonotype. The V and J genes are TRBV28 and TRBJ2-7; unclear D gene. This CDR3 region has 14 residues. Trimming shortened V by 6 bases and J by 9 bases, and 21 bases separated the two germline ends. Per germline, CDR1 MDHEN and CDR2 SYDVKM. The CDR3 region has the DNA TGTGCCAGCAGGGACCGCCAGGCCTCTGTTGTGCAGTACTTC. Translation: CASRDRQASVVQYF.

This clonotype was seen ten or more times. V gene TRBV9 combines with J gene TRBJ1-3; D may be TRBD1 (6 bases). This CDR3 spans 16 amino acids. The V gene's germline CDR1 is SGDLS and CDR2 YYNGEE. Trimming took off 4 bases at V and 0 bases at J, with 14 bases between the two ends. CDR3 loop: CASSSLGTRSGNTIYF. CDR3 nucleotide sequence: TGTGCCAGCAGCTCCCTAGGGACACGCTCTGGAAACACCATATATTTT. The whole variable domain, filled in from reference TRBV9 and TRBJ1-3, reads DSGVTQTPKHLITATGQRVTLRCSPRSGDLSVYWYQQSLDQGLQFLIQYYNGEERAKGNILERFSAQQFPDLHSELNLSSLELGDSALYFCASSSLGTRSGNTIYFGEGSWLTVV.

The rearrangement uses TRBV7-8 and TRBJ1-2; TRBD1 is a possible D gene (6 bases). This CDR3 region has 15 residues. From germline, CDR1 is SGHVS and CDR2 FQNEAQ. With 5 bases removed from V and 1 base from J, the gap between germline ends came to 14 bases. The CDR3 sequence is CASSPPGAGNYGYTF. The CDR3 DNA sequence: TGTGCCAGCAGCCCACCAGGGGCCGGTAACTATGGCTACACCTTC.

This clonotype turned up a few times. The CDR3 nucleotides read TGTGCCAGCATGTTAGGGGGTAACACTGAAGCTTTCTTT. Its translation is CASMLGGNTEAFF. This chain links TRBV6-2 or TRBV6-3 with TRBJ1-1; weak D call: TRBD1 (6 bases). The V gene lost 7 bases and the J gene lost 2 bases, with 11 bases spanning the gap. Germline CDR1 MNHEY, CDR2 SVGEGT. CDR3 size: 13 residues.

This clonotype was detected ten times or more. The V call is TRBV12-3 or TRBV12-4, the J call TRBJ2-7; D remains unclear. The CDR3 totals 13 residues. V lost 8 bases to trimming and J lost 4 bases, with 15 bases between them. CDR3 DNA sequence: TGTGCCAGCGGACGTCGACGACCGTACGAGCAGTACTTC. The encoded protein is CASGRRRPYEQYF.

Turning to this clonotype: A read error may explain this, as a much larger clone is one base away. V is TRBV19 and J is TRBJ2-7, with D tentatively TRBD1 (6 bases). Germline values: CDR1 LNHDA, CDR2 SQIVND (reference sequence). This CDR3 is 14 amino acids long. The germline V and J ends were trimmed by 3 bases and 6 bases, with 15 bases remaining between them. This CDR3 reads CASSIPGTLTEQYF. Written as DNA, the CDR3 is TGTGCCAGTAGTATCCCCGGGACATTAACCGAGCAGTACTTC.

This clonotype was observed at least ten times. The rearrangement joins TRBV4-2 to TRBJ1-5, with 10 bases that match TRBD1. Unmatched junction bases numbered 8, after V lost 5 bases and J lost 4 bases. Germline loops: CDR1 LGHNA, CDR2 YNFKEQ. The CDR3 runs 16 residues. Here the CDR3 DNA reads TGTGCCAGCAGCAACCGACAGGGGGCCGGTAATCAGCCCCAGCATTTT. Encoded protein: CASSNRQGAGNQPQHF.

This clonotype was counted at least ten times. The chain uses TRBV28 and TRBJ2-5; D may correspond to TRBD1 or TRBD2 (5 bases each). CDR3 length: 18 residues. Germline V CDR1 and CDR2: MDHEN, SYDVKM. Trimming removed 8 bases at V and 2 bases at J, with 27 bases between. CDR3 coding DNA: TGTGCCAGCCCCCCCTCGGGGCCGCCTAAGGGATATCAAGAGACCCAGTACTTC. Translating gives CASPPSGPPKGYQETQYF. The full variable domain, with the rest looked up from reference TRBV28 and TRBJ2-5, is DVKVTQSSRYLVKRTGEKVFLECVQDMDHENMFWYRQDPGLGLRLIYFSYDVKMKEKGDIPEGYSVSREKKERFSLILESASTNQTSMYLCASPPSGPPKGYQETQYFGPGTRLLVL.

The rearrangement links TRBV6-2 or TRBV6-3 to TRBJ1-1, with 8 positions matching TRBD1. The CDR3 is made up of 13 amino acids. The V segment lost 6 bases and the J segment 6 bases; nucleotides outside the gene matches: 6. Germline V CDR1 and CDR2: MNHEY, SVGEGT. Written as DNA, the CDR3 is TGTGCCAGCAGGGACAGGGCCATCCCTGAAGCTTTCTTT. It is translated as CASRDRAIPEAFF.

This clonotype was seen many times. The chain links TRBV27 to TRBJ2-7; D is perhaps TRBD2 (5 bases). Looked up from germline, CDR1 is MNHEY and CDR2 is SMNVEV (reference sequence). The CDR3 has 14 residues. V was shortened by 3 bases and J by 3 bases, with 12 bases between the two germline ends. CDR3 loop: CASSFSDFYYEQYF. The CDR3, as DNA: TGTGCCAGCAGTTTTAGCGATTTTTACTACGAGCAGTACTTC.

J is TRBJ2-6 and V is TRBV7-3; TRBD1 might be the D (5 bases). The CDR3 sequence is 17 residues long. Trimming cost V 5 bases and J 0 bases, with 14 bases left between them. CDR1 and CDR2 from the germline V gene are SGHTA and FQGTGA. The chain's CDR3 is CASSNRQRSSGANVLTF. The CDR3, as DNA: TGTGCCAGCAGCAACCGACAGCGCAGCTCTGGGGCCAACGTCCTGACTTTC.

This clonotype was recorded many times. J is TRBJ1-5 and V is TRBV30, with 9 positions matching TRBD1. The CDR3 has 15 amino acids. Per the germline V gene, CDR1 is GTSNPN and CDR2 is SVGIG (reference sequence). The J segment lost 1 base and the V segment lost 4 bases, leaving 5 bases of the junction unmatched. CDR3 protein: CAWTSGTGSNQPQHF. Written as DNA, the CDR3 is TGTGCCTGGACATCTGGGACAGGGAGCAATCAGCCCCAGCATTTT.

Many counts were recorded for this clonotype. The J gene is TRBJ1-2, the V gene TRBV28, with a tentative D call TRBD1 (5 bases). The CDR3 is 15 residues long. V was pared by 4 bases and J by 0 bases, with 12 bases between. Germline values: CDR1 MDHEN, CDR2 SYDVKM. The CDR3, as DNA: TGTGCCAGCAGTTCCTCCGACAGAGCTAACTATGGCTACACCTTC. This encodes CASSSSDRANYGYTF.

This clonotype came up many times. The chain combines TRBV6-2 or TRBV6-3 with TRBJ1-6; a weak D match, TRBD1 (5 bases). The CDR3 totals 15 residues. Per germline, CDR1 MNHEY and CDR2 SVGEGT. Trimming took off 0 bases at V and 7 bases at J, with 10 bases between the two ends. CDR3 in DNA: TGTGCCAGCAGTTACTCGGGACTGTCAAATTCACCCCTCCACTTT. Translation gives CASSYSGLSNSPLHF.

This clonotype was seen repeatedly, ten times or more. The chain joins TRBV7-9 to TRBJ1-1; D remains ambiguous. Trimming stripped 0 bases from V and 0 bases from J, with 5 bases between. The CDR3 has 14 residues. Per germline, CDR1 SEHNR and CDR2 FQNEAQ (reference sequence). The CDR3 DNA is TGTGCCAGCAGCTTAGCTGTAGTGAACACTGAAGCTTTCTTT. Its protein product is CASSLAVVNTEAFF.

This clonotype was counted ten times or more. This rearrangement joins TRBV7-2 to TRBJ1-5; no firm D call. The CDR3 loop spans 14 amino acids. Trimming removed 4 bases from V and 0 bases from J, with 7 bases in between. Germline loops: CDR1 SGHTA, CDR2 FQGNSA. The CDR3 sequence is CASSSLHSNQPQHF. The DNA for the CDR3 is TGTGCCAGCAGCTCGCTACATAGCAATCAGCCCCAGCATTTT.

This clonotype was counted at least ten times. The J gene is TRBJ1-2, the V gene TRBV12-3 or TRBV12-4; possibly TRBD1 for D (5 bases). The CDR3 is 12 residues long. Trimming left V 6 bases short and J 8 bases short, with 13 bases between. The CDR3 region has the DNA TGTGCCAGCAGCCTAACAGGTTTGGGCTACACCTTC. It codes for CASSLTGLGYTF.